This T cell receptor beta chain was identified during a study of blood T cell repertoires in COVID-19. The overall study: Both acute and convalescent COVID-19 samples were obtained from the United States, Italy and Spain.

In the original processing: Amplifying reference gene primers gave estimates of nucleated cell counts. Clones were read by immunoSEQ multiplex PCR, and TCRdb kept only the in-frame ones, dropping some. For V, J and clone size, that table is used; D and trimming come from the DNA. The table lists approximately 120,000 clones, around 80% of them singletons. A few counts support this clone. CDR3 length: 16 amino acids. Trimming at V came to 3 bases and at J to 4 bases, leaving 10 bases not matched to a gene. Per the germline V gene, CDR1 is LGHNA and CDR2 is YSLEER. The sequence came from a man aged 80 or over with active or convalescent COVID-19. The V gene is TRBV4-3, the J gene TRBJ1-1; 8 nucleotides line up with TRBD1. The specimen was peripheral blood. The CDR3 DNA reads as TGCGCCAGCAGCCATGACAGGGGAAGGGTGGGCACTGAAGCTTTCTTT. It specifies CASSHDRGRVGTEAFF.